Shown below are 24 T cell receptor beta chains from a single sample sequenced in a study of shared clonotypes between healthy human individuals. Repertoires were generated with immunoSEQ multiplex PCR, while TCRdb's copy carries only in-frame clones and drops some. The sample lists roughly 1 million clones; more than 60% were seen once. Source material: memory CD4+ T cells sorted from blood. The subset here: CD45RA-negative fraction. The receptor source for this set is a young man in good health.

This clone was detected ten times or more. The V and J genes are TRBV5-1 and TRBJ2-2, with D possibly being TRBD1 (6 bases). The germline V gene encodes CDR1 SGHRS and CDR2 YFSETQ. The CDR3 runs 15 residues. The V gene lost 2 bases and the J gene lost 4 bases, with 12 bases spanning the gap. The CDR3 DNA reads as TGCGCCAGCAGCTTTTTACAGGGCCCCACCGGGGAGCTGTTTTTT. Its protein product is CASSFLQGPTGELFF.

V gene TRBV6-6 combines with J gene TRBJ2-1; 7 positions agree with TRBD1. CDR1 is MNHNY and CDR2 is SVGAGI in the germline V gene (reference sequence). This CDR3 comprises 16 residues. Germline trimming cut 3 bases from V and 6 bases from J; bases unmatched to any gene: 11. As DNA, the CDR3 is TGTGCCAGCAGTTATCGGTTAGGGGGCCAGGGCAATGAGCAGTTCTTC. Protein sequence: CASSYRLGGQGNEQFF.

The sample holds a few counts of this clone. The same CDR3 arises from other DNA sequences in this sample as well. CDR3 region: CASSSRGVYGYTF. The CDR3 DNA sequence: TGTGCCAGCAGTTCAAGGGGGGTCTATGGCTACACCTTC. V and J are TRBV27 and TRBJ1-2; D is perhaps TRBD1 (6 bases). Trimming left V 4 bases short and J 4 bases short, with 10 bases between. The CDR3 length is 13 residues. The germline V gene encodes CDR1 MNHEY and CDR2 SMNVEV (reference sequence).

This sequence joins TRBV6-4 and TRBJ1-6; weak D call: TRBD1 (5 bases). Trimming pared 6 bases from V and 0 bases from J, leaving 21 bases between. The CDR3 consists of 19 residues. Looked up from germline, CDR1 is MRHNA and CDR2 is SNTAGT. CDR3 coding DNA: TGTGCCAGCAGGGGGGAGGGGCGCATCTACAGCTCCTATAATTCACCCCTCCACTTT. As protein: CASRGEGRIYSSYNSPLHF.

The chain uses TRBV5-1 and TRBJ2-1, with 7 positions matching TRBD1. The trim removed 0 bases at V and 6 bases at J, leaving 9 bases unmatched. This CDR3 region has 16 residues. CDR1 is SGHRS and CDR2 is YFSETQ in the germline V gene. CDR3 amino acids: CASSLAPGQNFNEQFF. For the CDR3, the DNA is TGCGCCAGCAGCTTGGCTCCGGGACAGAACTTCAATGAGCAGTTCTTC.

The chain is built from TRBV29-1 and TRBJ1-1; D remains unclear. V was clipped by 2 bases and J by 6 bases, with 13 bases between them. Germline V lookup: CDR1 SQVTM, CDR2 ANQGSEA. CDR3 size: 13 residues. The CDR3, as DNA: TGCAGCGTTGAATCCAGGCTGGGCGCTGAAGCTTTCTTT. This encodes CSVESRLGAEAFF. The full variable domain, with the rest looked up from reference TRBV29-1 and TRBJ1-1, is SAVISQKPSRDICQRGTSLTIQCQVDSQVTMMFWYRQQPGQSLTLIATANQGSEATYESGFVIDKFPISRPNLTFSTLTVSNMSPEDSSIYLCSVESRLGAEAFFGQGTRLTVV.

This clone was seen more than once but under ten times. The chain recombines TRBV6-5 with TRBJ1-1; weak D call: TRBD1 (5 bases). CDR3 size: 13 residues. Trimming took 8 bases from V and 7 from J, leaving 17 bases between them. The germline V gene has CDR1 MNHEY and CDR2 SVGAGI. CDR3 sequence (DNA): TGTGCCAGCTTTGAGGAGGGGAAAGGTGAAGCTTTCTTT. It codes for CASFEEGKGEAFF.

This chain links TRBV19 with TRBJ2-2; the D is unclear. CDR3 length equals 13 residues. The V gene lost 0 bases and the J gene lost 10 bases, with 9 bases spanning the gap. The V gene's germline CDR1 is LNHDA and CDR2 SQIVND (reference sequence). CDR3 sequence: CASSIDYPAELFF. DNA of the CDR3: TGTGCCAGTAGTATAGATTATCCCGCGGAGCTGTTTTTT.

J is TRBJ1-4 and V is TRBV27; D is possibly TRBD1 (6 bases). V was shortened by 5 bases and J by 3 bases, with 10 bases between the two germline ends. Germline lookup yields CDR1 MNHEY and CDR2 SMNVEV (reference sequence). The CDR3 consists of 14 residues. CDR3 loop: CASSQGRANEKLFF. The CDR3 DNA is TGTGCCAGCAGTCAGGGGAGGGCTAATGAAAAACTGTTTTTT.

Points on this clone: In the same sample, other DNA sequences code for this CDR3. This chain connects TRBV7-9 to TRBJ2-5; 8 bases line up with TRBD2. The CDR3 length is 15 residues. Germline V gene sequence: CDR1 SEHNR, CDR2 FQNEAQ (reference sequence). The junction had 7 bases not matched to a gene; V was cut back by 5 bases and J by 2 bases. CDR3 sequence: CASSVRLASQETQYF. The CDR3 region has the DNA TGTGCCAGCAGCGTCCGACTAGCGAGTCAAGAGACCCAGTACTTC.

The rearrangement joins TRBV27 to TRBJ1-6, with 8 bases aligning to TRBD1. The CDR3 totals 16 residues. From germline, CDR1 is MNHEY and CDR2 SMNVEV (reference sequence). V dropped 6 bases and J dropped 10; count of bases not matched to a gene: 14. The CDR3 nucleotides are TGTGCCAGCAGGTATAGGGGACAGGCCCTTGGATCACCCCTCCACTTT. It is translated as CASRYRGQALGSPLHF.

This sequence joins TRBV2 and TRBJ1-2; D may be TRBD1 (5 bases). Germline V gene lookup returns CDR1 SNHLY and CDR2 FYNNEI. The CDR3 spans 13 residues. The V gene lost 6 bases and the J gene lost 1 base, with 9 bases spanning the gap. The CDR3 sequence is CASSTDSNYGYTF. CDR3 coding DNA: TGTGCCAGCAGCACCGACAGTAACTATGGCTACACCTTC. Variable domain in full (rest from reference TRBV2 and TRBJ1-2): EPEVTQTPSHQVTQMGQEVILRCVPISNHLYFYWYRQILGQKVEFLVSFYNNEISEKSEIFDDQFSVERPDGSNFTLKIRSTKLEDSAMYFCASSTDSNYGYTFGSGTRLTVV.

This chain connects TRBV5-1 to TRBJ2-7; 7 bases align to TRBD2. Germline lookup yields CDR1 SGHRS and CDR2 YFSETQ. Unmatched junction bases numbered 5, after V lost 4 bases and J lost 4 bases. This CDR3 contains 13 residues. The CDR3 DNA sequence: TGCGCCAGCAGCACGGGGGAGGGATACGAGCAGTACTTC. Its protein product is CASSTGEGYEQYF.

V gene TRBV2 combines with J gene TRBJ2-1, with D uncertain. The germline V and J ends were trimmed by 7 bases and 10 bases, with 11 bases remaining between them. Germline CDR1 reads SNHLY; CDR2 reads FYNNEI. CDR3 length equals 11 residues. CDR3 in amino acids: CASTYSREQFF. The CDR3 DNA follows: TGTGCCAGCACTTATAGCAGGGAGCAGTTCTTC.

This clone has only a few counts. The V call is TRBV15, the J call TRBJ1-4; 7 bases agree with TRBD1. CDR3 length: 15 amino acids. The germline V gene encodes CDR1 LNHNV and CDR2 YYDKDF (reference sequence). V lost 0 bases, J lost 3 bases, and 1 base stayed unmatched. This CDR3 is CATSRDQGANEKLFF. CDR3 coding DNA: TGTGCCACCAGCAGAGATCAGGGGGCTAATGAAAAACTGTTTTTT.

CDR3 in amino acids: CASTSLGGGETQYF. CDR3 coding DNA: TGTGCCAGCACCTCTCTGGGGGGTGGGGAGACCCAGTACTTC. The chain uses TRBV6-1 and TRBJ2-5; a possible D gene is TRBD2 (6 bases). Trimming left V 7 bases short and J 5 bases short, with 17 bases between. Looked up from germline, CDR1 is MNHNS and CDR2 is SASEGT. This CDR3 is 14 amino acids long.

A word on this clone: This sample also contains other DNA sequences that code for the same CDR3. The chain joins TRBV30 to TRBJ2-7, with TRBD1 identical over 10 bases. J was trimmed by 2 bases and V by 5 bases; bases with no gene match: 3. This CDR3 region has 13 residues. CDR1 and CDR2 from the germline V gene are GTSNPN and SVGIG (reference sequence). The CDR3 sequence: CAWGTGATYEQYF. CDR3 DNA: TGTGCCTGGGGGACAGGGGCGACCTACGAGCAGTACTTC.

CDR3 coding DNA: TGTGCCAGCAAGTGGGGCGCCGGGAACACTGAAGCTTTCTTT. Translated: CASKWGAGNTEAFF. The chain combines TRBV28 with TRBJ1-1; a possible D gene is TRBD1 (5 bases). V was pared by 7 bases and J by 1 base, with 13 bases between. CDR1 is MDHEN, CDR2 SYDVKM, per germline. This CDR3 has 14 amino acids.

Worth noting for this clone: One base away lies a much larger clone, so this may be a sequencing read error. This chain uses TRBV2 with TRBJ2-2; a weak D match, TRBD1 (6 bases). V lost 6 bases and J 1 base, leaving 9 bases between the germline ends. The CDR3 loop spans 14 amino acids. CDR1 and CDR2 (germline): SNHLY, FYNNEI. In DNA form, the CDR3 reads TGTGCCAGCAGCTCGACAGGGAACACCGGGGAGCTGTTTTTT. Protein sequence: CASSSTGNTGELFF.

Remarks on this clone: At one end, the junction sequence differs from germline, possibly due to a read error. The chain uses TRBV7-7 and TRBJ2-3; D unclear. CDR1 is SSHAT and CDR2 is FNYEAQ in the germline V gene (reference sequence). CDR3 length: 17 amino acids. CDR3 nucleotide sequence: TGTGCTAGCAGCAAAAGGCCGGCCGAAGTCGGCACAGATACGCAGTATTTT. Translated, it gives CASSKRPAEVGTDTQYF.

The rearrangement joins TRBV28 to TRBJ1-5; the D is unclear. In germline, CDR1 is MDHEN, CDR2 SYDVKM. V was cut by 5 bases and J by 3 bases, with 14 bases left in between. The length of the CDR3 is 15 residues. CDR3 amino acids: CASSPPRKVNQPQHF. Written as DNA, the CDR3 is TGTGCCAGCAGTCCCCCCAGAAAAGTCAATCAGCCCCAGCATTTT.

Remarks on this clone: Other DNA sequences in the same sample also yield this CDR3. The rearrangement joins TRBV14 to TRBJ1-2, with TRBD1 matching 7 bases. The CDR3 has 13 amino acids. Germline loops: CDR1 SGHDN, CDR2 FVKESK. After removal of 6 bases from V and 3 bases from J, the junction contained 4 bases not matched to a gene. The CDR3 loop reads CASSRDSYYGYTF. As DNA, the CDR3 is TGTGCCAGCAGTCGGGACAGCTACTATGGCTACACCTTC.

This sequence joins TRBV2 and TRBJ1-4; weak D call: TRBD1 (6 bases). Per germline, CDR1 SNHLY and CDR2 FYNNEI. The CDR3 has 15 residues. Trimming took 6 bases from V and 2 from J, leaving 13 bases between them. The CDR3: CASRDAGATNEKLFF. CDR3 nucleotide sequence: TGTGCCAGCAGAGACGCAGGGGCCACTAATGAAAAACTGTTTTTT.

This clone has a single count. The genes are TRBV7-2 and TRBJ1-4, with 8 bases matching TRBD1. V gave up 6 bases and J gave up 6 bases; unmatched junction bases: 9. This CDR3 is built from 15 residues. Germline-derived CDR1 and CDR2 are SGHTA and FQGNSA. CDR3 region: CASSDRDRLDEKLFF. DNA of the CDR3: TGTGCCAGCAGTGACCGGGACAGGCTGGATGAAAAACTGTTTTTT.